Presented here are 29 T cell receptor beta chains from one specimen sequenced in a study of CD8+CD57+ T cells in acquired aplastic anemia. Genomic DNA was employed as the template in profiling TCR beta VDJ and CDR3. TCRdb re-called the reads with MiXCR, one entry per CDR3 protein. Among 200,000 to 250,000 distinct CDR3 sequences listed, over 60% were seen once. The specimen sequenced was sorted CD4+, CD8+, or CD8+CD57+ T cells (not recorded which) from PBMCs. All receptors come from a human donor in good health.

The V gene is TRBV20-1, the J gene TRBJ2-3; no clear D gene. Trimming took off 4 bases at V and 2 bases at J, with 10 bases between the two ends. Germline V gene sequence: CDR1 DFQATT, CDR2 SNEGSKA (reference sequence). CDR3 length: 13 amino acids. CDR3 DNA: TGCAGTGCTACCACACCGGTCACAGATACGCAGTATTTT. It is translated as CSATTPVTDTQYF.

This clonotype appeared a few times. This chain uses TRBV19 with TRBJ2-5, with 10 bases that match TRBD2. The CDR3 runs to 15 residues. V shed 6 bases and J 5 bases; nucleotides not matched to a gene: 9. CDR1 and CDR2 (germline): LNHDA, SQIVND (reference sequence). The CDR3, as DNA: TGTGCCAGTAGCCCCGGACTAGCGGTAAGGGAGACCCAGTACTTC. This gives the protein CASSPGLAVRETQYF.

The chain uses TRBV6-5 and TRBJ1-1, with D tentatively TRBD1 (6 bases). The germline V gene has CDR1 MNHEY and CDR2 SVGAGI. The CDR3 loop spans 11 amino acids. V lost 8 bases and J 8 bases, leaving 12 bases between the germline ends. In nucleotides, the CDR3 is TGTGCCAGCGTACTCGGGACAGAAGCTTTCTTT. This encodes CASVLGTEAFF.

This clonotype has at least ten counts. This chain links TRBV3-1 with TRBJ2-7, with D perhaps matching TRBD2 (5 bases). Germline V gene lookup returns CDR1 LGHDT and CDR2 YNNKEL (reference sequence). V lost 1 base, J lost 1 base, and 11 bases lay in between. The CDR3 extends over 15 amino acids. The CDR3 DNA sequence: TGTGCCAGCAGCCAAGGCGGGCCGGGTTCCTACGAGCAGTACTTC. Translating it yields CASSQGGPGSYEQYF.

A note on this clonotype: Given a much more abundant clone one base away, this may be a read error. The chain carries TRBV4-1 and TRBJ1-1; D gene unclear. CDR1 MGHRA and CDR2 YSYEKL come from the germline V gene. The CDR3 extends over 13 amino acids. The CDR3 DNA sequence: TGCACCAGCAGCCAAGAAGGCACAACTGAAGCTTTCTTT. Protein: CTSSQEGTTEAFF.

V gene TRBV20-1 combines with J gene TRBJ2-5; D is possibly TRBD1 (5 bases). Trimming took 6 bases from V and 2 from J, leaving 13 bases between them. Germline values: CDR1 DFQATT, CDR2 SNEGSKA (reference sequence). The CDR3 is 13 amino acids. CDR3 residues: CSAGAGDQETQYF. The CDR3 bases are TGCAGTGCAGGGGCAGGAGATCAAGAGACCCAGTACTTC.

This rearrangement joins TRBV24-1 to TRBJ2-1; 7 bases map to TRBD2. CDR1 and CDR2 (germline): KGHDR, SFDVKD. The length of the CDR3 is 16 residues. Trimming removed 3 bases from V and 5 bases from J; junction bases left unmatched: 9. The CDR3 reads CATSDPGTMGHNEQFF. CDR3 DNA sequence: TGTGCCACCAGTGATCCCGGGACTATGGGCCACAATGAGCAGTTCTTC.

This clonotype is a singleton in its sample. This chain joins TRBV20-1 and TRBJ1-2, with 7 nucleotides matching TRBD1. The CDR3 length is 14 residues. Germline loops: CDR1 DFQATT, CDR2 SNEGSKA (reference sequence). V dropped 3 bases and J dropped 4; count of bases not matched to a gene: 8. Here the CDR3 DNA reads TGCAGTGCTAGGGAGACAGGGCGTTTCTATGGCTACACCTTC. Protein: CSARETGRFYGYTF.

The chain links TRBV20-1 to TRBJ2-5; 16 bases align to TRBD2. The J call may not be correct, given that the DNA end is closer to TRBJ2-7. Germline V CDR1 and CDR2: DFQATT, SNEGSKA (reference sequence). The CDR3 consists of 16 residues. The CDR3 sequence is CSATGTSGGAAYEQYF. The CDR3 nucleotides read TGCAGTGCTACCGGGACTAGCGGGGGGGCCGCCTACGAGCAGTACTTC.

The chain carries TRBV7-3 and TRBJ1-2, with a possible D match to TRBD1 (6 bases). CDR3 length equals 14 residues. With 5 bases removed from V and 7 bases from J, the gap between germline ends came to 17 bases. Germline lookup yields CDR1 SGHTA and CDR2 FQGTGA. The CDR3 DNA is TGTGCCAGCAGCACAAGCGGGGGGGCAGCTGGCTACACCTTC. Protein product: CASSTSGGAAGYTF.

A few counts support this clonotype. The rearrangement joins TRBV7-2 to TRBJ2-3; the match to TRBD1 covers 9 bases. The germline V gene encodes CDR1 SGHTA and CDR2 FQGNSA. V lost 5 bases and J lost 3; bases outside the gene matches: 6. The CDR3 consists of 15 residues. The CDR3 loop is CASSTGQGKTDTQYF. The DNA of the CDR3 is TGTGCCAGCAGCACCGGACAGGGGAAGACAGATACGCAGTATTTT.

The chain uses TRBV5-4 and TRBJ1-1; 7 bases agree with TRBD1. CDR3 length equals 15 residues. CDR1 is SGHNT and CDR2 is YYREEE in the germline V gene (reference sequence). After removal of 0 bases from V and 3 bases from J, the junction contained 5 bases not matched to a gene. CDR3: CASSLGRGRDTEAFF. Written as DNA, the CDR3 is TGTGCCAGCAGCTTGGGCAGGGGGAGAGACACTGAAGCTTTCTTT.

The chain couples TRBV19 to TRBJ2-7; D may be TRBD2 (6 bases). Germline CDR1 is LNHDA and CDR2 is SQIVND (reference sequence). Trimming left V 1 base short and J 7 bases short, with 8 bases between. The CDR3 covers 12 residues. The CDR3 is CASSIGRGEQYF. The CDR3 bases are TGTGCCAGTAGTATAGGTCGGGGGGAGCAGTACTTC.

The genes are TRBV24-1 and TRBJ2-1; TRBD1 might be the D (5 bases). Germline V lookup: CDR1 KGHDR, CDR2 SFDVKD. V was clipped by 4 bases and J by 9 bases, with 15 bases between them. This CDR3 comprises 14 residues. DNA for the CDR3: TGTGCCACCAGTGAGCAGGACACTAACAGTGAGCAGTTCTTC. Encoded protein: CATSEQDTNSEQFF.

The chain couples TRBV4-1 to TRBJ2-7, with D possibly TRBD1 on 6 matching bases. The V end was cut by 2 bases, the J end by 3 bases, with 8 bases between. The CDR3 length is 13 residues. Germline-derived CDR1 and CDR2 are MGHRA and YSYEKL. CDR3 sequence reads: CASSQTGNYEQYF. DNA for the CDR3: TGCGCCAGCAGCCAAACAGGGAACTACGAGCAGTACTTC.

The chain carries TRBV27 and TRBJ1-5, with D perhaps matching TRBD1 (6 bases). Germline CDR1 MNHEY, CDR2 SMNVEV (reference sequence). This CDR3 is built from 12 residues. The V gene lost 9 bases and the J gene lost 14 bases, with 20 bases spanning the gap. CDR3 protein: CASSDSGGYEHF. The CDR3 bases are TGTGCCAGTAGCGATAGCGGGGGCTACGAGCATTTT.

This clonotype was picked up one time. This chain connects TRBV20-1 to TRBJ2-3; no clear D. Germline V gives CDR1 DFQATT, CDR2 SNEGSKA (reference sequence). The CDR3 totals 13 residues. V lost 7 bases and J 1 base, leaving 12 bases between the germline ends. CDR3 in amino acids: CSEVSFGTDTQYF. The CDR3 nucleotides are TGCAGTGAAGTTTCGTTTGGCACAGATACGCAGTATTTT.

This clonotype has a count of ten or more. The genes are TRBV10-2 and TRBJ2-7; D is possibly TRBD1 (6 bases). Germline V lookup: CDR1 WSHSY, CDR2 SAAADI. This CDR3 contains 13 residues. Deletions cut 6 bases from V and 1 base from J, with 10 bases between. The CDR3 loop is CASRVRGSYEQYF. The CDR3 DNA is TGCGCCAGCAGGGTCAGGGGTTCCTACGAGCAGTACTTC.

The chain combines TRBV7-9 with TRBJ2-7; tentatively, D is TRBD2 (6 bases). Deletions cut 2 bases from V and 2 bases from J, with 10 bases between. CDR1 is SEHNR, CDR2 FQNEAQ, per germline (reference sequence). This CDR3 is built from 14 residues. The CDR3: CASSLQGGTYEQYF. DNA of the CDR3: TGTGCCAGCAGCTTACAGGGAGGCACCTACGAGCAGTACTTC. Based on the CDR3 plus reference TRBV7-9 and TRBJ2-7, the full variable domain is DTGVSQNPRHKITKRGQNVTFRCDPISEHNRLYWYRQTLGQGPEFLTYFQNEAQLEKSRLLSDRFSAERPKGSFSTLEIQRTEQGDSAMYLCASSLQGGTYEQYFGPGTRLTVT.

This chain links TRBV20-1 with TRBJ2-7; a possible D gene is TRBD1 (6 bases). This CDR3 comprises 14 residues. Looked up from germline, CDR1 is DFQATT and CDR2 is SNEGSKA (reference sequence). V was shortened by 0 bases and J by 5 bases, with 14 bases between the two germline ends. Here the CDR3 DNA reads TGCAGTGCTAGAGAGGGGGCCGTATTCAACGAGCAGTACTTC. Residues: CSAREGAVFNEQYF.

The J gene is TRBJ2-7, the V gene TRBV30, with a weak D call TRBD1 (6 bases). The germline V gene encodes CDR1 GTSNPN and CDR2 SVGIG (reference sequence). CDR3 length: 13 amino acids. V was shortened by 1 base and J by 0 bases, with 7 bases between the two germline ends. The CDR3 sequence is CAWSGGGSYEQYF. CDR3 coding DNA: TGTGCCTGGAGTGGAGGGGGCTCCTACGAGCAGTACTTC.

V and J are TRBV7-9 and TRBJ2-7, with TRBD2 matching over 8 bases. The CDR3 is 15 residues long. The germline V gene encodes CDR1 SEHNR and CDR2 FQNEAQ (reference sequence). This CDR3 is CARHLAGLSSYEQYF. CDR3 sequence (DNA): TGTGCTAGACATCTAGCGGGCCTAAGCTCCTACGAGCAGTACTTC.

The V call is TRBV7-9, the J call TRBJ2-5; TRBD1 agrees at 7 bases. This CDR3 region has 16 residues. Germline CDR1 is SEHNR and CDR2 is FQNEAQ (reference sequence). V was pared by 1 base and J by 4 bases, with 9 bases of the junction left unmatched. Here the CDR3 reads CASSLGLQGVGETQYF. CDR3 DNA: TGTGCCAGCAGCTTAGGTCTCCAGGGGGTAGGAGAGACCCAGTACTTC.

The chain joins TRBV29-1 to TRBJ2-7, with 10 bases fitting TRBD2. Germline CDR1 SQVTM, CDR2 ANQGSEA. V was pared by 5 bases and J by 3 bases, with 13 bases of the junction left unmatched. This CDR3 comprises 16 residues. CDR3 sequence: CSVSLAGVSPNYEQYF. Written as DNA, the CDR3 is TGCAGCGTTTCCCTAGCGGGAGTGTCCCCCAACTACGAGCAGTACTTC.

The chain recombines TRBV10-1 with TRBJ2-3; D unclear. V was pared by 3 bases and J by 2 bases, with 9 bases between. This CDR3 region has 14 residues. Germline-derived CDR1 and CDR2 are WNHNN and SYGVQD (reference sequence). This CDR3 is CASSEERITDTQYF. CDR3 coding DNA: TGCGCCAGCAGTGAAGAAAGAATCACAGATACGCAGTATTTT.

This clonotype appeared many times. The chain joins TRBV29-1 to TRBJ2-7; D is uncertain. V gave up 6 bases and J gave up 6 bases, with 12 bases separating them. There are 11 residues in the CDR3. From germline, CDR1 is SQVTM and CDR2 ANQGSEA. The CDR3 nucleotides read TGCAGCGTGACTCTGGGCGGCGAGCAGTACTTC. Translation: CSVTLGGEQYF.

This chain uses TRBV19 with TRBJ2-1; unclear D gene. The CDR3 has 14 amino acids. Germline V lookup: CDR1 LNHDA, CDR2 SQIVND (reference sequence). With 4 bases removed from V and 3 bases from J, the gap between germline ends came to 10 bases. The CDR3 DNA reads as TGTGCCAGTAGTAGGTTCGGTCGCTACAATGAGCAGTTCTTC. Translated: CASSRFGRYNEQFF.

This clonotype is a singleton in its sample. The DNA of the CDR3 is TGTGCCAGCAGCCCCCTGGGGCTAGCGGGAGGTAGCGAGCAGTACTTC. This translates into CASSPLGLAGGSEQYF. V gene TRBV7-2 combines with J gene TRBJ2-7; 11 bases are shared with TRBD2. Germline V CDR1 and CDR2: SGHTA, FQGNSA. Germline trimming cut 5 bases from V and 6 bases from J; bases unmatched to any gene: 12. The CDR3 is 16 residues long.

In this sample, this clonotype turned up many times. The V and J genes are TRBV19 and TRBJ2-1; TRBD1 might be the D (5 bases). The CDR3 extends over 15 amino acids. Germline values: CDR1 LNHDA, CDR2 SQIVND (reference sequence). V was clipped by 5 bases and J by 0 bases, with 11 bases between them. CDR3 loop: CASSQLTDSYNEQFF. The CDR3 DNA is TGTGCCAGTAGTCAGCTGACAGACTCCTACAATGAGCAGTTCTTC.